This T cell receptor (beta chain) was identified in a study of CD8 T cells in Susac syndrome. The V and J ends lost 3 bases and 2 bases, in that order; junction bases with no gene match: 5. The CDR3 totals 15 residues. Per the germline V gene, CDR1 is LNHDA and CDR2 is SQIVND (reference sequence). The authors reverse transcribed roughly 0.5 to 1 ug RNA with random hexamers. Multiplex immunoSEQ PCR targeted 54 Vbeta and 13 Jbeta TCR beta segments. TCRdb reanalysed the immunoSEQ multiplex PCR reads using MiXCR and keeps one entry per CDR3 protein. The sample yields 200,000 or so distinct CDR3 sequences, approximately 90% seen once.

Sequenced: CD8+ T cells from PBMCs. V usage is TRBV19 and J usage is TRBJ2-7; 9 nucleotides match TRBD2. The source is a human donor with multiple sclerosis. The CDR3 region is CASSMASGTAYEQYF. The CDR3 region has the DNA TGTGCCAGTAGTATGGCTAGCGGGACAGCCTACGAGCAGTACTTC.